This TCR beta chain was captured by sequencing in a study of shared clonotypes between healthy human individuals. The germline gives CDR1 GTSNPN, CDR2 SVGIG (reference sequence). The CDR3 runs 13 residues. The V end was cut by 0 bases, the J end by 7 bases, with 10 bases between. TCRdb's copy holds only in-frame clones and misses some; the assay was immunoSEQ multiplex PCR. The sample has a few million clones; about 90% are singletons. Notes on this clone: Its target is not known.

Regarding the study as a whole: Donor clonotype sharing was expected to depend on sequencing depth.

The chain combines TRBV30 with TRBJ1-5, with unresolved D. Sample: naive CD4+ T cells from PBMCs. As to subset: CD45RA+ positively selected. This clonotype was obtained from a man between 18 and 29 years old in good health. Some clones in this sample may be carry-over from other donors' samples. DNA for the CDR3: TGTGCCTGGAGTGTCCAGGTGGGACAGCCCCAGCATTTT. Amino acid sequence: CAWSVQVGQPQHF.